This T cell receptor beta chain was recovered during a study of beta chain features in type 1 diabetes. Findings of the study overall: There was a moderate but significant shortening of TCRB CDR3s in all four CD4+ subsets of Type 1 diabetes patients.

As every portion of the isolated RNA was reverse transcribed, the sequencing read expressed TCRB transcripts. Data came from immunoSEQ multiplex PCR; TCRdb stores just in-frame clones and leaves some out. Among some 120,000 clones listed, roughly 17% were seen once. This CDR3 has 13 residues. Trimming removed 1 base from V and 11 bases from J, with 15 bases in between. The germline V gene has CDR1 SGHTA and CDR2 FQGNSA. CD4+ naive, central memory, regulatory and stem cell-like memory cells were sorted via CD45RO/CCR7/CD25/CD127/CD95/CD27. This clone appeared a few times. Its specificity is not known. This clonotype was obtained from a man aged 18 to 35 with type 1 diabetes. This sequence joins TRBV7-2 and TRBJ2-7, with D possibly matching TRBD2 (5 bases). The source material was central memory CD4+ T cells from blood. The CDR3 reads CASSLGSTTGKYF. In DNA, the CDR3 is TGTGCCAGCAGCTTAGGTTCGACTACGGGGAAGTACTTC.